This paragraph covers one TCR beta chain sequence. The record originates from a study of OX40 agonist ivuxolimab in advanced cancers. CDR1 is SGHTA, CDR2 FQGNSA, per germline. The junction had 16 bases not matched to a gene; V was cut back by 5 bases and J by 6 bases. The CDR3 sequence is 18 residues long. Clones were sequenced by immunoSEQ multiplex PCR, and TCRdb holds only the in-frame ones, with some missing. Of some 41,000 clones listed, approximately 90% were seen once; the top ten hold approximately 18%. The V gene is TRBV7-2, the J gene TRBJ2-4; 10 bases fit TRBD2. This sequence was found in an adult with an advanced solid tumor such as melanoma, head and neck, liver or kidney cancer. Specimen: CD4+ or CD8+ T cells sorted from blood, collected in a trial of the OX40 agonist ivuxolimab. The CDR3 coding sequence is TGTGCCAGCAGCATCTTCCACCTAGCGGGAGCCTGGGGAAACATTCAGTACTTC. It translates to CASSIFHLAGAWGNIQYF.